The clone carrying this TCR beta chain occurred many times. The antigen is not known. Samples came from axillary lymph nodes draining the breast cancer. This sample was included in a study of breast tumors, draining lymph nodes, adjacent tissues. TCRdb reprocessed the multiplex PCR reads via MiXCR and lists one record per CDR3 protein. Of some 200,000 distinct CDR3 sequences listed, over 25% are singletons. Points from the study as a whole: That most tumor T cells come from lymph nodes remained unproven.

Sequencing was done on a sample of axillary lymph node tissue. This clonotype was sampled from a female donor with breast cancer. Some clones in this sample may be carry-over from other donors' samples.

CDR3 in amino acids: CSADSPRDYGYTF. Here the CDR3 DNA reads TGCAGTGCTGACAGCCCCAGGGACTATGGCTACACCTTC. The chain is built from TRBV20-1 and TRBJ1-2; possibly TRBD1 for D (5 bases). This CDR3 has 13 amino acids. Germline V gene sequence: CDR1 DFQATT, CDR2 SNEGSKA (reference sequence). The V and J ends lost 5 bases and 3 bases respectively, with 13 bases between them.